This T cell receptor (beta chain) appears in the sequencing data of a study of blood T cell repertoires in COVID-19. The V end lost 2 bases, the J end lost 6 bases, and 17 bases lay between the germline ends. Germline V gene sequence: CDR1 MNHEY, CDR2 SVGEGT. The CDR3 length is 16 residues. Some clones are missing from TCRdb's copy, which holds only in-frame ones; the method was immunoSEQ multiplex PCR. The sample lists around 80,000 clones, about 80% occurring once. The V and J genes are TRBV6-2 or TRBV6-3 and TRBJ2-1, with a tentative D call TRBD2 (6 bases). Input material: peripheral blood. The sequence derives from a woman aged 70-85 years with acute or convalescent COVID-19. The CDR3 here is CASSYRGLGQGNEQFF. In DNA, the CDR3 is TGTGCCAGCAGTTACCGGGGACTGGGGCAAGGCAATGAGCAGTTCTTC.